The clone carrying this T cell receptor (beta chain) was counted ten times or more. The sample originates from a study of early T cells in non-severe SARS-CoV-2 infection. At the level of the study: The chains were unpaired, and the sequenced material was bulk RNA from unsorted whole blood.

Unique molecular identifiers (one per individual cDNA molecule) were attached. TCRdb fed the 5' RACE reads into MiXCR, producing one record per CDR3 protein. The sample includes about 60,000 distinct CDR3 sequences, about 8.9% of them seen just once. The germline gives CDR1 MNHNY, CDR2 SVGAGI (reference sequence). V lost 6 bases to trimming and J lost 2 bases, with 5 bases between them. The CDR3 totals 12 residues. The sample consisted of whole blood. The clonotype was recovered from an adult who was a healthcare worker with PCR-confirmed SARS-CoV-2 infection or an uninfected control (not recorded which). The rearrangement uses TRBV6-6 and TRBJ1-5; D is possibly TRBD1 (5 bases). This CDR3 reads CASRGGNQPQHF. The DNA of the CDR3 is TGTGCCAGCAGGGGGGGCAATCAGCCCCAGCATTTT.